Sequencing of this T cell receptor beta chain was carried out in a study of shared clonotypes between healthy human individuals. In the study overall: Aged between 18 and 49, the donors were a couple of women and three men.

Study-wide results and caveats: Generally, estimated richness proved larger in naive subsets than it did in memory subsets.

Data came from immunoSEQ multiplex PCR; TCRdb stores just in-frame clones and leaves some out. This table has hundreds of thousands of clones, 73% appearing once. Unmatched junction bases numbered 8, after V lost 0 bases and J lost 0 bases. The CDR3 runs 19 residues. In germline, CDR1 is PRHDT, CDR2 FYEKMQ (reference sequence). Concerning this clone: Its antigen is not known.

The rearrangement uses TRBV13 and TRBJ2-3, with TRBD2 identical over 11 bases. The sequenced sample was memory CD4+ T cells sorted from blood. The subset here: CD45RA-negative fraction. This TCR derives from a young woman in good health. CDR3 DNA: TGTGCCAGCAGCTTAGGCCTAACTAGCGGGAGATATAGCACAGATACGCAGTATTTT. It is translated as CASSLGLTSGRYSTDTQYF.